This TCR beta chain was identified during a study of T cell repertoires in cytomegalovirus infection. Study as a whole: Based on public TCR beta signatures, there were indications of CMV infection and of a matching HLA type.

TCRdb itself ran the reads through MiXCR, one entry per CDR3 protein. Here the sample spans roughly 130,000 distinct CDR3 sequences, roughly 9% being singletons. Study-level results: Based on cumulative public TCR beta family frequency, carriers of CMV plus the relevant HLA were identified. There were HLA-C-restricted CMV-specific TCR beta clonotypes dominating the ex vivo response.

In its sample, this clonotype was seen many times. The antigen is not known. Germline values: CDR1 LNHNV, CDR2 YYDKDF (reference sequence). The V end lost 0 bases, the J end lost 6 bases, and 18 bases lay between the germline ends. This CDR3 is 16 amino acids long. The sequence came from a human donor in good health (CMV status not recorded). Some clones in this sample may be carry-over from other donors' samples. The material sequenced was PBMCs. The chain uses TRBV15 and TRBJ2-7; D is unclear. The CDR3 loop reads CATSRDLTDAPGEQYF. The CDR3, as DNA: TGTGCCACCAGCAGAGACCTAACAGATGCCCCGGGCGAGCAGTACTTC.